The 32 T cell receptor beta chains below were found in one sample sequenced in a study of T-cell memory formation after mild COVID-19. TCRdb redid the calling of the 5' RACE reads with MiXCR, one entry per CDR3 protein. The sample contains about half a million distinct CDR3 sequences, approximately 18% of which appear only once. The sequenced material came from PBMCs or a T cell subset sorted from them (not recorded which). These receptors were taken from an adult woman who had mild COVID-19 (a few samples of this study predate the infection). Cell type and time point are not known.

This clonotype was seen more than once but under ten times. The J gene is TRBJ1-2, the V gene TRBV12-3 or TRBV12-4; possibly TRBD1 for D (5 bases). The germline V and J ends were trimmed by 6 bases and 4 bases, with 15 bases remaining between them. CDR3 length: 14 residues. The CDR3 here is CASSSQGRSYGYTF. The CDR3 region has the DNA TGTGCCAGCAGCTCGCAGGGACGGAGCTATGGCTACACCTTC.

The rearrangement joins TRBV11-2 to TRBJ2-5; 8 bases map to TRBD1. With V trimmed by 5 bases and J by 4 bases, 6 bases remained unmatched. The CDR3 has 14 residues. From germline, CDR1 is SGHAT and CDR2 FQNNGV. CDR3 sequence: CASSLEGTGETQYF. In DNA, the CDR3 is TGTGCCAGCAGCCTCGAGGGGACAGGAGAGACCCAGTACTTC.

There are a few counts of this clonotype. The gene calls are TRBV4-1 and TRBJ1-3; TRBD1 might be the D (5 bases). The CDR3 length is 18 residues. V lost 0 bases and J lost 2, with 17 bases in between. Germline lookup yields CDR1 MGHRA and CDR2 YSYEKL. CDR3 in DNA: TGCGCCAGCAGCCAAGAGGACACAACGAACATGGCTGGAAACACCATATATTTT. Its protein is CASSQEDTTNMAGNTIYF.

This clonotype has ten or more counts. V is TRBV5-6 and J is TRBJ1-2; 8 bases fit TRBD1. This CDR3 spans 15 amino acids. V gave up 1 base and J gave up 4 bases; unmatched junction bases: 6. Germline values: CDR1 SGHDT, CDR2 YYEEEE. The CDR3 loop reads CASSLKDRALYGYTF. In DNA form, the CDR3 reads TGTGCCAGCAGCTTGAAGGACAGGGCCCTCTATGGCTACACCTTC.

Only a few counts were recorded for this clonotype. The V and J genes are TRBV20-1 and TRBJ1-1; a possible D gene is TRBD1 (5 bases). Trimming took off 5 bases at V and 4 bases at J, with 14 bases between the two ends. From germline, CDR1 is DFQATT and CDR2 SNEGSKA (reference sequence). The CDR3 consists of 13 residues. This chain's CDR3 is CSARRDLFTEAFF. The DNA of the CDR3 is TGCAGTGCTCGGCGGGACCTATTCACTGAAGCTTTCTTT.

This clonotype was observed a few times. V and J are TRBV5-1 and TRBJ1-2; D call uncertain. The germline CDR1 and CDR2 sequences are SGHRS and YFSETQ. The ends were cut back, 9 bases at V and 8 bases at J, with 14 bases in the middle. The length of the CDR3 is 11 residues. CDR3 region: CATRTLLGYTF. The CDR3 DNA follows: TGCGCCACCAGGACCCTCTTGGGCTACACCTTC.

The chain combines TRBV24-1 with TRBJ1-4; TRBD1 might be the D (6 bases). CDR3 size: 13 residues. Germline V gene sequence: CDR1 KGHDR, CDR2 SFDVKD. V was trimmed by 3 bases and J by 8 bases, leaving 9 bases between them. In DNA form, the CDR3 reads TGTGCCACCAGTGATCCAGGGGACGAAAAACTGTTTTTT. Protein product: CATSDPGDEKLFF.

This chain uses TRBV27 with TRBJ2-2; weak D call: TRBD1 (6 bases). Trimming took off 6 bases at V and 1 base at J, with 9 bases between the two ends. The CDR3 is made up of 14 amino acids. CDR1 is MNHEY, CDR2 SMNVEV, per germline (reference sequence). The CDR3 region is CASRRGGNTGELFF. CDR3 DNA: TGTGCCAGCAGGCGAGGGGGGAACACCGGGGAGCTGTTTTTT.

This chain links TRBV7-9 with TRBJ2-3; D perhaps matches TRBD1 (5 bases). The germline CDR1 and CDR2 sequences are SEHNR and FQNEAQ (reference sequence). This CDR3 has 19 amino acids. V lost 6 bases and J 0 bases, leaving 25 bases between the germline ends. The CDR3 is CASRQVGASPRRSTDTQYF. In DNA, the CDR3 is TGTGCCAGCAGGCAAGTAGGGGCAAGCCCCAGGCGAAGCACAGATACGCAGTATTTT. The whole variable domain, remainder taken from reference TRBV7-9 and TRBJ2-3, is DTGVSQNPRHKITKRGQNVTFRCDPISEHNRLYWYRQTLGQGPEFLTYFQNEAQLEKSRLLSDRFSAERPKGSFSTLEIQRTEQGDSAMYLCASRQVGASPRRSTDTQYFGPGTRLTVL.

Remarks on this clonotype: Mismatch with germline at one junction end may stem from a read error. CDR3 in DNA: TGTGCCAGCAGTGAAGTGGACACCGGGGATCTGTTTTTT. Residues: CASSEVDTGDLFF. The chain joins TRBV2 to TRBJ2-2; D may correspond to TRBD1 or TRBD2 (5 bases each). The CDR3 spans 13 residues. Germline assignment: CDR1 SNHLY and CDR2 FYNNEI.

The rearrangement links TRBV7-9 to TRBJ2-5; 8 bases are a match to TRBD1. V gave up 1 base and J gave up 5 bases; unmatched junction bases: 6. This CDR3 contains 15 residues. Germline assignment: CDR1 SEHNR and CDR2 FQNEAQ (reference sequence). CDR3: CASSLVLDRAETQYF. DNA for the CDR3: TGTGCCAGCAGCTTAGTCTTGGACAGGGCGGAGACCCAGTACTTC.

This clonotype was observed a handful of times. V is TRBV12-3 or TRBV12-4 and J is TRBJ2-7; TRBD2 matches 7 bases. After removal of 3 bases from V and 7 bases from J, the junction contained 12 bases not matched to a gene. This CDR3 has 15 amino acids. CDR3 sequence: CASSFWGPGGFEQYF. CDR3 bases: TGTGCCAGCAGTTTCTGGGGACCGGGAGGCTTTGAGCAGTACTTC.

The chain joins TRBV9 to TRBJ2-7; 9 bases are a match to TRBD1. CDR1 and CDR2 (germline): SGDLS, YYNGEE. Unmatched junction bases numbered 9, after V lost 3 bases and J lost 5 bases. The CDR3 spans 15 residues. The CDR3: CASSGQGGDLDEQYF. The DNA of the CDR3 is TGTGCCAGCAGCGGACAGGGGGGGGACTTGGACGAGCAGTACTTC.

This chain uses TRBV5-1 with TRBJ2-1, with D perhaps being TRBD1 or TRBD2 (6 bases each). CDR1 is SGHRS and CDR2 is YFSETQ in the germline V gene. The V gene lost 4 bases and the J gene lost 2 bases, with 25 bases spanning the gap. The CDR3 contains 19 residues. CDR3 sequence: CASSRTARGRGGAYNEQFF. The CDR3 DNA is TGCGCCAGCAGCCGTACGGCTAGGGGCAGGGGCGGGGCCTACAATGAGCAGTTCTTC.

The gene calls are TRBV7-3 and TRBJ2-1; D remains unclear. Germline CDR1 reads SGHTA; CDR2 reads FQGTGA. The V end lost 7 bases, the J end lost 7 bases, and 17 bases lay between the germline ends. The CDR3 has 14 amino acids. The CDR3 bases are TGTGCCAGCAACCCTCCAAGGGCCTGGAATGAGCAGTTCTTC. Its translation: CASNPPRAWNEQFF.

The rearrangement joins TRBV28 to TRBJ2-7; TRBD1 aligns across 10 bases. The germline V gene has CDR1 MDHEN and CDR2 SYDVKM. With V trimmed by 5 bases and J by 3 bases, 10 bases remained unmatched. The CDR3 contains 16 residues. In DNA, the CDR3 is TGTGCCAGCAGTGCGACAGGGGGCAGATCTTACTACGAGCAGTACGTC. Translated, it gives CASSATGGRSYYEQYV.

This rearrangement joins TRBV7-8 to TRBJ2-3; 11 nucleotides line up with TRBD2. CDR1 is SGHVS and CDR2 is FQNEAQ in the germline V gene. Trimming took 1 base from V and 2 from J; bases not matched to a gene: 5. CDR3 length equals 17 residues. The CDR3 is CASSLEGLAEITDTQYF. The DNA of the CDR3 is TGTGCCAGCAGCTTAGAGGGACTAGCGGAGATCACAGATACGCAGTATTTT.

The genes are TRBV23-1 and TRBJ2-5; possibly TRBD2 for D (6 bases). TRBV23-1 is designated an ORF whose function remains uncertain. V lost 4 bases and J 5 bases, leaving 20 bases between the germline ends. CDR3 length: 16 residues. The DNA for the CDR3 is TGCGCCAGCAGTCTAGAGACAGAGCGAGGGAGGGAGACCCAGTACTTC. Translated: CASSLETERGRETQYF.

This clonotype appeared a few times. The chain joins TRBV20-1 to TRBJ1-1, with TRBD1 as a possible D gene (6 bases). There are 12 residues in the CDR3. Deletions cut 6 bases from V and 4 bases from J, with 12 bases between. Germline values: CDR1 DFQATT, CDR2 SNEGSKA (reference sequence). CDR3 coding DNA: TGCAGTGCAATTCAGGGGAGCACTGAAGCTTTCTTT. Translation gives CSAIQGSTEAFF.

This sequence joins TRBV7-3 and TRBJ2-1; 9 nucleotides line up with TRBD1. Losses at the gene ends were 5 bases for V and 10 bases for J; bases not matched to a gene: 9. The CDR3 consists of 14 residues. Germline V CDR1 and CDR2: SGHTA, FQGTGA. The CDR3 protein is CASSPPGTGKEQFF. The DNA of the CDR3 is TGTGCCAGCAGCCCCCCTGGGACAGGGAAGGAGCAGTTCTTC.

This chain uses TRBV2 with TRBJ2-5, with D perhaps TRBD2 (5 bases). This CDR3 has 12 amino acids. The V end was cut by 6 bases, the J end by 5 bases, with 10 bases between. Germline CDR1 and CDR2: SNHLY and FYNNEI. The CDR3, as DNA: TGTGCCAGCAGGAGGGTGAAGGAGACCCAGTACTTC. It encodes CASRRVKETQYF.

The rearrangement uses TRBV29-1 and TRBJ2-7; possible D gene TRBD1, 6 bases. V was shortened by 0 bases and J by 0 bases, with 18 bases between the two germline ends. This CDR3 comprises 17 residues. The germline V gene has CDR1 SQVTM and CDR2 ANQGSEA. The CDR3 loop is CSVEDWGLGSNSYEQYF. CDR3 sequence (DNA): TGCAGCGTTGAAGATTGGGGGCTGGGGTCGAACTCCTACGAGCAGTACTTC.

There are a few counts of this clonotype. The genes are TRBV5-5 and TRBJ2-1; no firm D call. Germline CDR1 reads SGHKS; CDR2 reads YYEKEE (reference sequence). The V end was cut by 5 bases, the J end by 4 bases, with 10 bases between. This CDR3 is built from 13 residues. CDR3 in amino acids: CASRPIGYNEQFF. CDR3 DNA sequence: TGTGCCAGCAGGCCTATAGGGTACAATGAGCAGTTCTTC.

The V call is TRBV20-1, the J call TRBJ1-5, with D possibly TRBD1 on 6 matching bases. The CDR3 has 14 amino acids. Trimming cost V 3 bases and J 6 bases, with 15 bases left between them. From germline, CDR1 is DFQATT and CDR2 SNEGSKA (reference sequence). The CDR3 region is CSARRGEGPQPQHF. CDR3 DNA sequence: TGCAGTGCTAGGAGGGGGGAGGGTCCTCAGCCCCAGCATTTT.

J is TRBJ1-1 and V is TRBV20-1; tentatively, D is TRBD1 (5 bases). Germline V CDR1 and CDR2: DFQATT, SNEGSKA (reference sequence). This CDR3 contains 16 residues. The germline V and J ends were trimmed by 3 bases and 1 base, with 18 bases remaining between them. CDR3 sequence (DNA): TGCAGTGCTAGTGGGACTCCTATCCGGGGGAACACTGAAGCTTTCTTT. Protein: CSASGTPIRGNTEAFF.

This clonotype has just one count. This chain links TRBV12-3 or TRBV12-4 with TRBJ1-3; D possibly corresponds to TRBD1 (5 bases). V lost 1 base, J lost 2 bases, and 15 bases lay in between. The CDR3 is made up of 17 amino acids. CDR3 amino acids: CASSLDPQGDPGNTIYF. In nucleotides, the CDR3 is TGTGCCAGCAGTTTAGACCCTCAGGGAGATCCTGGAAACACCATATATTTT.

This clonotype was counted ten times or more. The chain has TRBV5-1 and TRBJ2-3; TRBD2 aligns across 10 bases. V was clipped by 2 bases and J by 4 bases; unmatched bases: 13. The CDR3 totals 18 residues. CDR1 is SGHRS, CDR2 YFSETQ, per germline. CDR3 DNA: TGCGCCAGCAGCTTCCGGCTAGCGGGAGTTCTCTCTCCAGATACGCAGTATTTT. Amino acids: CASSFRLAGVLSPDTQYF.

A note on this clonotype: This clone may be a read error of a much larger clone one base away. This likely comes from a read error, as the CDR3 has no conserved phenylalanine or tryptophan at its end. The J gene is TRBJ2-7, the V gene TRBV20-1; a weak D match, TRBD1 (6 bases). The CDR3 consists of 11 residues. Germline CDR1 and CDR2: DFQATT and SNEGSKA (reference sequence). V was clipped by 6 bases and J by 7 bases, with 13 bases between them. CDR3 loop: CSAPWQGEQYL. CDR3 sequence (DNA): TGCAGTGCCCCCTGGCAGGGGGAGCAGTACCTC.

This clonotype appeared a single time. This chain connects TRBV21-1 to TRBJ1-5. TRBV21-1 is listed as a pseudogene. The CDR3 totals 18 residues. CDR3 sequence (DNA): TGTGCCAGCAGCAAATATGGTCGAGTCACGGACTCTAATCAGCCCCAGCATTTT. It is translated as CASSKYGRVTDSNQPQHF.

This clonotype appeared a few times. The chain links TRBV6-6 to TRBJ2-3, with 7 nucleotides matching TRBD2. The CDR3 is 16 residues long. Losses at the gene ends were 8 bases for V and 3 bases for J; bases not matched to a gene: 14. CDR1 and CDR2 from the germline V gene are MNHNY and SVGAGI (reference sequence). The DNA for the CDR3 is TGTGCCAGCTCCACCTCCTCGGGGAGGGATACAGATACGCAGTATTTT. Its protein product is CASSTSSGRDTDTQYF.

This clonotype was seen a few times. The gene calls are TRBV5-5 and TRBJ1-1; D not certain. Germline loops: CDR1 SGHKS, CDR2 YYEKEE (reference sequence). Between the trimmed V and J ends, which lost 7 bases and 2 bases, there was a span of 9 bases. The CDR3 loop spans 12 amino acids. In DNA form, the CDR3 reads TGTGCCAGCGCAGCCTCTAACACTGAAGCTTTCTTT. Amino acids: CASAASNTEAFF.

The rearrangement links TRBV5-1 to TRBJ1-1; maybe TRBD1 (5 bases). The CDR3 is 15 residues long. The V end lost 3 bases, the J end lost 1 base, and 13 bases lay between the germline ends. Germline assignment: CDR1 SGHRS and CDR2 YFSETQ. In nucleotides, the CDR3 is TGCGCCAGCAGCTCGCACCCAGGGAGGAACACTGAAGCTTTCTTT. This encodes CASSSHPGRNTEAFF.